This TCR beta chain was recovered during a study of blood T cell repertoires in COVID-19. The overall study: Sites in the United States, Italy and Spain provided acute and convalescent COVID-19 samples. The analysed material was cDNA or gDNA that came from T cells, B-cell-depleted T cells, or PBMCs.

Between the trimmed V and J ends, which lost 3 bases and 5 bases, there was a span of 16 bases. The CDR3 covers 15 residues. From germline, CDR1 is GTSNPN and CDR2 SVGIG (reference sequence). The authors' processing: Nucleated cell number was recorded as an estimate derived from reference gene primer amplification. TCRdb's table, derived via immunoSEQ multiplex PCR, lists solely in-frame clones and lacks some. Clone size and V and J calls were adopted from that table, with D and trimming inferred from the DNA. The repertoire includes some 210,000 clones, roughly nine tenths of them detected once, and 0.95% to 1.5% sits in the top ten.

The sequenced sample was peripheral blood. The origin of this receptor is a man aged 30 to 45 with acute or convalescent COVID-19. The chain has TRBV30 and TRBJ2-2; weak D call: TRBD1 (6 bases). CDR3 sequence (DNA): TGTGCCTGGAGCCTTGGGACAATGGGGACCGGGGAGCTGTTTTTT. Protein product: CAWSLGTMGTGELFF.